This T cell receptor (beta chain) was documented in a study of response to subunit inactivated influenza vaccine. Findings and limits, study-wide: After each seasonal influenza vaccination, few new T cells are recruited, the authors suggested.

TCRdb reprocessed the RT-PCR reads with MiXCR, giving one entry per CDR3 protein. The table lists 700,000 to 800,000 distinct CDR3 sequences, around 18% of them singletons. This clonotype was observed many times. The antigen is undetermined. The sample here was PBMCs from blood, taken around 5 days after vaccination. This clonotype was sampled from a man between 50 and 59 years old who received an inactivated influenza vaccine.

The CDR3 loop reads CSATKGGPTDTQYF. CDR3 sequence (DNA): TGCAGTGCCACAAAGGGCGGGCCCACAGATACGCAGTATTTT. The V and J genes are TRBV20-1 and TRBJ2-3, with D possibly TRBD2 on 5 matching bases. Trimming removed 6 bases from V and 2 bases from J, with 15 bases in between. The CDR3 loop spans 14 amino acids. Germline V gene sequence: CDR1 DFQATT, CDR2 SNEGSKA (reference sequence).